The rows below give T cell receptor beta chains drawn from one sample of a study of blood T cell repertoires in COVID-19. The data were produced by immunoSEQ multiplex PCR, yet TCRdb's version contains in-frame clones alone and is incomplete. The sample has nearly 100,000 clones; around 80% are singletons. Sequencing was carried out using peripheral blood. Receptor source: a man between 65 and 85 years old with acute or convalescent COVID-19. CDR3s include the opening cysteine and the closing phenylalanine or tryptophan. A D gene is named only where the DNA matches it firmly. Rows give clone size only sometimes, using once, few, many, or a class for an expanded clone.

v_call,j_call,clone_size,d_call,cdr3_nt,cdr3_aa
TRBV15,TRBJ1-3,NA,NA,TGTGCCACCAGCAGAGGTGGGAGTAACTCTGGAAACACCATATATTTT,CATSRGGSNSGNTIYF
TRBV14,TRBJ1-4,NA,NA,TGTGCCAGCAGCCAAGTGCTAGGAGTTAATGAAAAACTGTTTTTT,CASSQVLGVNEKLFF
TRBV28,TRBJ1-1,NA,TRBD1,TGTGCCAGCAGCCTCCTGCAGGGACAGGGGTACGAAGCTTTCTTT,CASSLLQGQGYEAFF
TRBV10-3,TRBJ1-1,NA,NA,TGTGCCATCCAATCGAGGCCCGAAAACACTGAAGCTTTCTTT,CAIQSRPENTEAFF
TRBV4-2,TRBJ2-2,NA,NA,TGTGCCAGCAGCCCACGCACAGGCCTCGCGAACACCGGGGAGCTGTTTTTT,CASSPRTGLANTGELFF
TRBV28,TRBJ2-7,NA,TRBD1,TGTGCCAGCACGCCTGGGACAGGGGGACACGAGCAGTACTTC,CASTPGTGGHEQYF
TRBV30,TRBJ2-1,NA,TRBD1,TGTGCCTGGAAGGGACAGGGTTCCTACAATGAGCAGTTCTTC,CAWKGQGSYNEQFF
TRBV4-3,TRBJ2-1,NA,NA,TGCGCCAGCAGCCAATCCCTGGGGCGGGATAGGTCCTACAATGAGCAGTTCTTC,CASSQSLGRDRSYNEQFF
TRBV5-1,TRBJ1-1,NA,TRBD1,TGCGCCAGCAGCTTGGCCGGTATTGGACAGGGGGCAACTGAAGCTTTCTTT,CASSLAGIGQGATEAFF
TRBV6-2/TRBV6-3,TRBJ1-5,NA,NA,TGTGCCAGCAGTTACGCGGAAAATCAGCCCCAGCATTTT,CASSYAENQPQHF
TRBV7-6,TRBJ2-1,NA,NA,TGTGCCAGCAGCTTAGGGAGGTTCAGCTCCTACAATGAGCAGTTCTTC,CASSLGRFSSYNEQFF
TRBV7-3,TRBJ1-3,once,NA,TGTGCCAGCAGTTTCAGGACAGTCCCGAATGACTCTGGAAACACCATATATTTT,CASSFRTVPNDSGNTIYF
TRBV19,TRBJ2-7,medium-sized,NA,TGTGCCAGTAGTATCGAGTGGAGGGACGTCTTATCCTACGAGCAGTACTTC,CASSIEWRDVLSYEQYF
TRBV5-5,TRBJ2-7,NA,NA,TGTGCCAGCAGCTCACGACCCGACAGTGGGGCCTACGAGCAGTACTTC,CASSSRPDSGAYEQYF
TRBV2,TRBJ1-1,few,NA,TGTGCCAGCAGTGAACTACCGAACACTGAAGCTTTCTTT,CASSELPNTEAFF
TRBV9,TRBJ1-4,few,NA,TGTGCCAGCAGCGTAGCTACTCGGCAGGGTAATGAAAAACTGTTTTTT,CASSVATRQGNEKLFF
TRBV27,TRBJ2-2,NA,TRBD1,TGTGCCAGCGGCTCAGGGGGTAGGACCGGGGAGCTGTTTTTT,CASGSGGRTGELFF
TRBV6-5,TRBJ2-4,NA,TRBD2,TGTGCCAGCAGCAGCGGGAGCGCGAGCATTCAGTACTTC,CASSSGSASIQYF
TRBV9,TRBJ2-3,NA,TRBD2,TGTGCCAGCAGCGTAGGGACTAGCGGGATTGGGATCACAGATACGCAGTATTTT,CASSVGTSGIGITDTQYF
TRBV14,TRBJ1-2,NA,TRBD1,TGTGCCAGCAGCCGGGACAGGGTGACGTTAAATGGCTACACCTTC,CASSRDRVTLNGYTF
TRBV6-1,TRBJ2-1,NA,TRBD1,TGTGCCAGCAGTGAAGCGCTTAAGTTGCCCTTACAGGGGAATGAGCAGTTCTTC,CASSEALKLPLQGNEQFF
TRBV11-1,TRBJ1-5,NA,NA,TGTGCCAGCAGCTTTGCGGGGGGGGGCAATCAGCCCCAGCATTTT,CASSFAGGGNQPQHF
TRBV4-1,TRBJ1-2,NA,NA,TGCGCCAGCAGCAGTCAGGGGATTGCCCACTATGGCTACACCTTC,CASSSQGIAHYGYTF
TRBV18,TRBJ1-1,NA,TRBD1,TGTGCCAGCTCACCCCCGACAGGGGGGAACACTGAAGCTTTCTTT,CASSPPTGGNTEAFF
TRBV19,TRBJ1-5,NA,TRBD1,TGTGCCAGTCGGGGACAGGAAAGAGACCTAACAGGGCATTTT,CASRGQERDLTGHF
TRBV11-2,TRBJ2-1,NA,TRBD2,TGTGCCAGCAGCTTAAGGTCGCGGACTAGCGGATCCAATGAGCAGTTCTTC,CASSLRSRTSGSNEQFF
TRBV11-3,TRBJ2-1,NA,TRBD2,TGTGCCAGCAGCTTAGGCGGGGGGGACTACAATGAGCAGTTCTTC,CASSLGGGDYNEQFF
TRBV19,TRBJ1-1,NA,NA,TGTGCCAGTAGTATAGACAGGGAATTAAACACTGAAGCTTTCTTT,CASSIDRELNTEAFF
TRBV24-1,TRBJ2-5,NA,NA,TGTGCCACCAGCGAAGGGGCGACCGGGACCCAGTACTTC,CATSEGATGTQYF
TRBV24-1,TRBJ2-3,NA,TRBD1,TGTGCCACCTTGGGGACAGTTGTCTTAGATACGCAGTATTTT,CATLGTVVLDTQYF
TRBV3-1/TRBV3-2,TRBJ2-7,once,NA,TGTGCCAGCAGCCATAGCGGATACTACGAGCAGTACTTC,CASSHSGYYEQYF
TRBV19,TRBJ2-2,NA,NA,TGTGCCAGCGTACGGGAGACCGGGACAGACAGGTCCACCGGGGAGCTGTTTTTT,CASVRETGTDRSTGELFF
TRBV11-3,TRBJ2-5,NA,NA,TGTGCCAGCAGCTCGCGGGCCAGGGAGACCCAGTACTTC,CASSSRARETQYF
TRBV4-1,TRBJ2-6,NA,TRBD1,TGCGCCAGCAGCGTCCGGGACAGGGGGGTTCCTGGGGCCAACGTCCTGACTTTC,CASSVRDRGVPGANVLTF
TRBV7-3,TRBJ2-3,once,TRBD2,TGTGCCAGCAGCTTAAGGCTAGCGGGAGTCTCAGATACGCAGTATTTT,CASSLRLAGVSDTQYF
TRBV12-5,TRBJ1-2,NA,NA,TGTGCTAGTGGTGCAGGGTTCGCTAACTATGGCTACACCTTC,CASGAGFANYGYTF
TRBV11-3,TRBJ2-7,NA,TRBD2,TGTGCCAGCAGCTTAGGGGTTGCGGGGGGATACGAGCAGTACTTC,CASSLGVAGGYEQYF
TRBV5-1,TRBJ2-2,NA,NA,TGCGCCAGCAGCTTGGCCCCCGGGACAAAGAACACCGGGGAGCTGTTTTTT,CASSLAPGTKNTGELFF
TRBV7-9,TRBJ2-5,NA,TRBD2,TGTGCCAGCACCCTAGCGGGGGGCCACACAAGGGAGACCCAGTACTTC,CASTLAGGHTRETQYF
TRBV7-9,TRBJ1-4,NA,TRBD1,TGTGCCAGCAGCTGGACAGGGTTGGGTGAAAAACTGTTTTTT,CASSWTGLGEKLFF
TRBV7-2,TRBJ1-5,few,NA,TGTGCCAGCAGCCAGCAGGGGTTCAAAGATCAGCCCCAGCATTTT,CASSQQGFKDQPQHF
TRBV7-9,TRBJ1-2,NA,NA,TGTGCCAGCAGCTTGAGGAAAGCTGATGACTATGGCTACACCTTC,CASSLRKADDYGYTF
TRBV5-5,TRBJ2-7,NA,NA,TGTGCCAGCAGCTTAGGCGGGACGGCAAGTCCCTACGAGCAGTACTTC,CASSLGGTASPYEQYF
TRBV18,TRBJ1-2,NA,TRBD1,TGTGCCAGCTCACCGAAGGGGGCATCGCCAAACTATGGCTACACCTTC,CASSPKGASPNYGYTF
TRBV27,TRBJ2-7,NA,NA,TGTGCCAGCAGTTCAACCACCAAACCGACAGGTAACGAGCAGTACTTC,CASSSTTKPTGNEQYF
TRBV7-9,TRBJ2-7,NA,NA,TGTGCCAGCAGCTGGAGTAGCGTAAACCACTACGAGCAGTACTTC,CASSWSSVNHYEQYF
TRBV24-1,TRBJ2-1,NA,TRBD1,TGTGCCACCAGTGATACAAGACAGGGGAACTACAATGAGCAGTTCTTC,CATSDTRQGNYNEQFF
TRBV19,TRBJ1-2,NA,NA,TGTGCCAGTAGTATGCAATCGGGGGGCGCCTATGGCTACACCTTC,CASSMQSGGAYGYTF
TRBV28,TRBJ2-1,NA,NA,TGTGCCAGCATTACTGGGGGGATGAGCTCCTACAATGAGCAGTTCTTC,CASITGGMSSYNEQFF
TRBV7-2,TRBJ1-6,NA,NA,TGTGCCAGCAGCCCCAATAATTCACCCCTCCACTTT,CASSPNNSPLHF
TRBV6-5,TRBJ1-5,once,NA,TGTGCCAGCAGTTCCCACAGTCATCAGCCCCAGCATTTT,CASSSHSHQPQHF
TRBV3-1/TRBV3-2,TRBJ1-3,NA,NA,TGTGCCAGCAGCAAAGCCCCTCTGGACTTGTCTGGAAACACCATATATTTT,CASSKAPLDLSGNTIYF
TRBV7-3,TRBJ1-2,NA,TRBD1,TGTGCCAGCAGCTTAATGCAGGGGGCGATGTATGGCTACACCTTC,CASSLMQGAMYGYTF
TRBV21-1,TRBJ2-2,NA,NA,TGTGCCAGCAGCGACAGGAACTTTAACACCGGGGAGCTGTTTTTT,CASSDRNFNTGELFF